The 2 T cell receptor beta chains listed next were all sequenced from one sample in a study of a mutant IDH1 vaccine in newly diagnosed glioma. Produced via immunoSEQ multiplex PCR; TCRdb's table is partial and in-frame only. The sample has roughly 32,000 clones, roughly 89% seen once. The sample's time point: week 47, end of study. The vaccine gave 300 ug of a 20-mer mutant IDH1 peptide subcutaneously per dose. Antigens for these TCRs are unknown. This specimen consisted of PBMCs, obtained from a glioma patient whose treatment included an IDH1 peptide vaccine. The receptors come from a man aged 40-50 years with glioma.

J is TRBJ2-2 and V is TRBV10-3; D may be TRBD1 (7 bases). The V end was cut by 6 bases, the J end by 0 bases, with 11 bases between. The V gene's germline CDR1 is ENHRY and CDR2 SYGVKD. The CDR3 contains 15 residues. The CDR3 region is CAIREGQTNTGELFF. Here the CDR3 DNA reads TGTGCCATCAGGGAGGGACAGACGAACACCGGGGAGCTGTTTTTT.

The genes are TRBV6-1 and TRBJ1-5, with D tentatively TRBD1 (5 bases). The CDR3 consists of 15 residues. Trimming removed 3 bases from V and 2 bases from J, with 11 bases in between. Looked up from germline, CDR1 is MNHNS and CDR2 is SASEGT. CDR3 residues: CASSESLGGNQPQHF. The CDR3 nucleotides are TGTGCCAGCAGTGAGTCCTTGGGGGGCAATCAGCCCCAGCATTTT.